This TCR beta chain was observed in a study of shared clonotypes between healthy human individuals. The wider study: Aged 18 to 49, the donors were a couple of women and three men.

Using immunoSEQ multiplex PCR, the repertoire was profiled, and TCRdb retains in-frame clones only, with some absent. This sample has some 580,000 clones, with about 98% found just once. The sample holds one count of this clone. The germline CDR1 and CDR2 sequences are MNHEY and SMNVEV (reference sequence). This CDR3 contains 20 residues. V lost 3 bases and J lost 0; bases outside the gene matches: 10. Naive CD8 populations comprised CD45RO-negative cells positively selected for CCR7, excluding terminally differentiated effector memory CD45RA+ cells. Sequencing was done on a sample of naive CD8+ T cells sorted from blood. This chain connects TRBV27 to TRBJ2-1; 14 positions match TRBD2. The sequence came from a man aged 30 to 39 in good health. This chain's CDR3 is CASSFPTSGRVSSSYNEQFF. CDR3 bases: TGTGCCAGCAGTTTTCCGACTAGCGGGAGGGTTTCGAGCTCCTACAATGAGCAGTTCTTC.